The present T cell receptor (beta chain) was sequenced within a study of identical twins (dated by TCRdb to the mid-2010s). Describing the broader study: The study deep-sequenced TCR alpha and beta repertoires from monozygotic twins, unrelated adults of various ages and cord blood to test whether fetal clonotypes persist. To rule out contamination, replicate twin experiments were performed at different times with different library preparation protocols. Broad study findings and their caveats: A weaker excess of twin sharing was found in beta out-of-frame sequences because the signal-to-noise ratio was lowered by fewer shared sequences. Because the same donors could not be followed over many years, the conclusions relied on cross-sectional statistical analysis. Invariant T cells such as MAIT and iNKT could partly confound zero-insertion analyses, though diverse VJ usage argued against this for most clonotypes. Recombination models systematically underestimated out-of-frame TCR alpha sharing in monozygotic twins but agreed with sharing between unrelated individuals. Compared with coincidental sharing between unrelated individuals, out-of-frame TCR alpha sequences shared between twins showed an excess of sequences with low generation probability. Abundant cord blood beta clonotypes carried fewer insertions; young adult naive repertoires showed a weaker similar trend, while memory repertoires showed none.

Turning to this clonotype: Its recognized antigen is unknown. One base away there is no much larger clone; base qualities are not given.

The library was made by 5' RACE. Sequenced using an Illumina HiSeq 2000. Template switching added a universal primer binding site, and the final cDNA carried a unique molecular identifier that allowed TCR cDNA molecules to be counted accurately. Specific primers in the conserved constant-segment region were used to synthesize first-strand cDNA for TCR alpha and beta chains. To control for contamination, every cDNA library carried two barcodes: a SMART-Mk sample barcode plus Illumina barcodes. TruSeq adapter sequences and Illumina sample barcodes were added in two successive PCR steps. The TCR alpha and beta cDNA libraries were sequenced on the Illumina HiSeq platform using custom primers. From the authors' description of their analysis: MiGEC processed the raw reads to extract unique molecular identifiers, while MiXCR was used to determine the CDR3 positions. For each individual, recombination models were inferred using an EM algorithm with the repgenHMM and IGoR tools. The tcR package in R was used for shared clonotype analysis, with sharing normalized by the product of cloneset sizes. Out-of-frame nonproductive sequences were analyzed to study raw recombination free of thymic and clonal selection effects. The public reads were run again by TCRdb, first through fastp at Q25 and then through MiXCR, and only productive beta chains were kept. Identical CDR3 protein sequences are pooled into one entry, listed with their most common genes and DNA. The V and J calls were determined by TCRdb, not by the authors. The sample table records more than 650,000 distinct CDR3 sequences; approximately 6% of these occur just once. The ten largest make up approximately 1.6% of the sample.

All donors were healthy Caucasians. The study also sequenced three unrelated non-twin adults: a male aged 18 to 30, a male aged 50 to 60 and a female aged 50 to 60. Miltenyi CD45RO+ enrichment and human naive T-cell isolation kits were used to isolate memory (CD45RO+) and naive T cells from PBMC. The CDR3, from cysteine to phenylalanine, totals 10 residues. The only DNA kept is the CDR3, 30 bases in frame from the first base. Reading the germline V gene (reference sequence) gives CDR1 DFQATT and CDR2 SNEGSKA. The origin of this receptor is a man in his late teens or twenties in good health. This chain is built from TRBV20-1 and TRBJ1-2, and TRBD1 may be the D gene, going by 5 matching bases. Input material: naive T cells sorted from blood. This specimen's cell subset or site label, per the study, means: cells isolated with a human naive T-cell isolation kit. The CDR3: CSARQYGYTF. The DNA is as follows: TGCAGCGCAAGACAGTATGGCTACACCTTC.